The rows below give T cell receptor beta chains drawn from one sample of a study of Graves' ophthalmopathy and Graves' hyperthyroidism. TCRdb reanalysed the multiplex PCR reads using MiXCR and keeps one entry per CDR3 protein. The sample has about 1.2 million distinct CDR3 sequences, approximately 35% seen once. The sequenced sample was peripheral blood or thyroid tissue (not recorded which). Receptors were obtained from an adult man with Graves' hyperthyroidism. The CDR3 runs from the conserved cysteine through the conserved F or W. D genes are given only for firm matches. Clone size is stated in some rows and not others, as once, few, many or a class when expanded.

d_gene	v_gene	j_gene	abundance	CDR3nt	CDR3aa
TRBD1	TRBV20-1	TRBJ1-6	.	TGCAGTGCTAGCCAGGGGACAGGGCGTTCACCCCTCCACTTT	CSASQGTGRSPLHF
.	TRBV5-1	TRBJ1-2	.	TGCGCCAGCAGCTTGAGGGGCGAGGGAAGCTATGGCTACACCTTC	CASSLRGEGSYGYTF
.	TRBV29-1	TRBJ1-2	many	TGCAGCTTGGTTTCGCAGGGTGGTGGCTACACCTTC	CSLVSQGGGYTF
.	TRBV12-3/TRBV12-4	TRBJ1-4	.	TGTGCCAGCAGCGATAGCGGGATCCCACTCCGTGAAAAACTGTTTTTT	CASSDSGIPLREKLFF
.	TRBV5-1	TRBJ1-1	many	TGCGCCAGCACCCTCCCGGGTACTGAAGCTTTCTTT	CASTLPGTEAFF
TRBD2	TRBV7-9	TRBJ2-7	few	TGTGCCAGCAGCCGCGGACGGGACTATCAGGACGAGCAGTACTTC	CASSRGRDYQDEQYF
.	TRBV10-3	TRBJ1-6	many	TGTGCCATCAGTGAGTCGCCAGGAGGGACTTCACCCCTCCACTTT	CAISESPGGTSPLHF
TRBD1	TRBV7-8	TRBJ2-2	.	TGTGCCAGCAGCACCCGGGACAGATTCACCGGGGAGCTGGTTTTT	CASSTRDRFTGELVF
.	TRBV20-1	TRBJ1-5	few	TGCAGTGCTAGAGAATTGGGTATTGGGTACTGGCAGCCCCAGCATTTT	CSARELGIGYWQPQHF
TRBD2	TRBV7-3	TRBJ2-5	many	TGTGCCAGCAGCTTTGTTCTAGCGGGAGGTTTGGAGACCCAGTACTTC	CASSFVLAGGLETQYF
.	TRBV20-1	TRBJ2-5	many	TGCAGTGCTAGGGACGCAAGCCAAGAGACCCAGTACTTC	CSARDASQETQYF
.	TRBV9	TRBJ2-7	once	TGTGCCAGCAGCCCCGCGGGGACAGCTAGCGAGCAGTACTTC	CASSPAGTASEQYF
TRBD1	TRBV5-1	TRBJ2-7	.	TGCGCCGGCTACCGGGACAGGGGGGTTTTAATGCAGTACTTC	CAGYRDRGVLMQYF
.	TRBV12-3/TRBV12-4	TRBJ1-5	.	TGTGCCAGCAGTTTTGGTACAAGTAGTAGCAATCAGCCCCAGCATTTT	CASSFGTSSSNQPQHF
TRBD1	TRBV29-1	TRBJ1-1	many	TGCAGCGCTTGCTCCGGGACAGGGGTAACTGAAGCTTTCTTT	CSACSGTGVTEAFF
.	TRBV19	TRBJ1-1	many	TGTGCCAGTCTTGGACGTTCGGCTTTCTTT	CASLGRSAFF
.	TRBV20-1	TRBJ1-2	.	TGCAGTGCTAGAAGGGACATGAACTATGGCTACACCTTC	CSARRDMNYGYTF
.	TRBV4-1	TRBJ1-6	.	TGCGCCAGCACCCGAGGGGGTGGAGAGGCTTCACCCCTCCACTTT	CASTRGGGEASPLHF
.	TRBV20-1	TRBJ1-2	.	TGCAGTGCTAGAGACTGGACTCCCGGGCCGCATGGCTACACCTTC	CSARDWTPGPHGYTF
.	TRBV6-2/TRBV6-3	TRBJ1-1	many	TGTGCCAGCAGTTACGACTTGAACACTGAAGCTTTCTTT	CASSYDLNTEAFF
.	TRBV7-9	TRBJ1-5	many	TGTGCCAGCAGCGCTCGGGACATCGATAGCAATCAGCCCCAGCATTTT	CASSARDIDSNQPQHF
.	TRBV12-3/TRBV12-4	TRBJ1-5	.	TGTGCCAGCAGTTTATCTTCAGGGGATGACACCCAGCATTTT	CASSLSSGDDTQHF
TRBD1	TRBV7-2	TRBJ2-5	.	TGTGCCAGCGAGGGACAGGGGGATGTTGAGACCCAGTACTTC	CASEGQGDVETQYF
.	TRBV20-1	TRBJ2-7	.	TGCAGTGCTAGAGCCATACAGGTGAACGAGCAGTACTTC	CSARAIQVNEQYF
.	TRBV10-2	TRBJ1-6	once	TGCGCCTACGAAAATTCACCCCTCCACTTT	CAYENSPLHF
TRBD1	TRBV2	TRBJ1-1	.	TGTGCCAGCAGCGTGGCGACAGGGATGAACACTGAAGCTTTCTTT	CASSVATGMNTEAFF
TRBD1	TRBV7-2	TRBJ1-2	.	TGTGCCAGCAGGAGACAGGGCGAACGGGGCTACACCTTC	CASRRQGERGYTF
.	TRBV9	TRBJ1-2	many	TGTGCCAGCAGCGGATTACAGGGACGCGGCTACACCTTC	CASSGLQGRGYTF
TRBD2	TRBV7-2	TRBJ2-7	few	TGTGCCAGCAGCTTTTTAGGGCGGGAGGATTACGAGCAGTACTTC	CASSFLGREDYEQYF
.	TRBV7-2	TRBJ1-5	.	TGTGCCAGCATCGAGGGACGAAATGGCAATCAGCCCCAGCATTTT	CASIEGRNGNQPQHF
TRBD2	TRBV20-1	TRBJ2-5	many	TGCAGTGCCCGACTAGCGGGAGGAGGAGAGACCCAGTACTTC	CSARLAGGGETQYF
.	TRBV7-9	TRBJ1-6	many	TGTGCCAGCAGCCCAAGTCACACCGATTCACCCCTCCACTTT	CASSPSHTDSPLHF
.	TRBV7-2	TRBJ2-5	.	TGTGCCAGCAGCTTATTCGGCGGGACCTACACCTCCCAAGAGACCCAGTACTTC	CASSLFGGTYTSQETQYF
TRBD1	TRBV7-9	TRBJ2-5	.	TGTGCCAGCAGCTTTTCGTTAGGGACAGGGGAAGAGACCCAGTACTTC	CASSFSLGTGEETQYF
.	TRBV15	TRBJ2-7	many	TGTGCCATCGGTCAGATCGAGCAGTACTTC	CAIGQIEQYF
TRBD1	TRBV24-1	TRBJ1-2	.	TGTGCCACCGAAACGGGACAGGGTTTTGGCTACACCTTC	CATETGQGFGYTF
TRBD2	TRBV9	TRBJ2-7	few	TGTGCCAGCAGCGCCGCCGGGACTAGCGGGCACGAGCAGTACTTC	CASSAAGTSGHEQYF
.	TRBV10-2	TRBJ2-7	.	TGCGCCAGTCGACAGGTTCCCTACGAGCAGTACTTC	CASRQVPYEQYF
.	TRBV4-3	TRBJ2-5	many	TGTGCCAGCAGCCAAGTTCCGGGCGAGACCCAGTACTTC	CASSQVPGETQYF
TRBD1	TRBV24-1	TRBJ2-7	few	TGTGCCACCAGTGATTCCGGGACAGGGGGGTACGAGCAGTACTTC	CATSDSGTGGYEQYF
TRBD2	TRBV10-3	TRBJ2-7	many	TGTGCCACAGGACTAGCGGAGACCTACGAGCAGTACTTC	CATGLAETYEQYF
.	TRBV7-8	TRBJ1-1	many	TGTGCCAGCAGCTTTAGTTCAGGGGCCGGGGGAGCTTTCTTT	CASSFSSGAGGAFF
TRBD1	TRBV29-1	TRBJ2-2	.	TGCAGCTTTAGGACAGGGTCCCGGGAGCTGTTTTTT	CSFRTGSRELFF
TRBD1	TRBV29-1	TRBJ2-2	many	TGCAGCGTTGGGAGACAGGGTTCGAGCACCGGGGAGCTGTTTTTT	CSVGRQGSSTGELFF
TRBD1	TRBV19	TRBJ1-5	.	TGTGCCAGTAGTTTGGGGAACAGGGGTGCGATTTTACAGCCCCAGCATTTT	CASSLGNRGAILQPQHF
TRBD1	TRBV20-1	TRBJ1-2	many	TGCAGTGCTCCGGGCAGGGGGAACTATGGCTACACCTTC	CSAPGRGNYGYTF
.	TRBV5-4	TRBJ2-5	.	TGTGCCAGCAGCTTGGGTAATATCGGGATGGGTGAGACCCAGTACTTC	CASSLGNIGMGETQYF
.	TRBV20-1	TRBJ2-7	.	TGCAGTGCTAGAGATCGAATCGGCGAGCAGTACTTC	CSARDRIGEQYF
TRBD1	TRBV29-1	TRBJ1-2	many	TGCAGCGTGCCTAATCCTGGAGGGGGCATTTTTGGCTACACCTTC	CSVPNPGGGIFGYTF
TRBD1	TRBV15	TRBJ1-2	.	TGTGCCACCAGCCCCAAGCCGCCAGGACAGGGGGCGAACTATGGCTACACCTTC	CATSPKPPGQGANYGYTF
.	TRBV12-3/TRBV12-4	TRBJ2-5	.	TGTGCCAGCGCGTTACACACCGGGACTCAAGAGACCCAGTACTTC	CASALHTGTQETQYF